This paragraph covers one T cell receptor beta chain sequence. Via MiXCR, TCRdb re-called the 5' RACE reads, giving one row per CDR3 protein. The profile shows a few hundred thousand distinct CDR3 sequences, 9.6% of them singletons. CDR1 is LNHDA, CDR2 SQIVND, per germline (reference sequence). The CDR3 is 14 residues long. V shed 3 bases and J 2 bases; nucleotides not matched to a gene: 4. The data were taken from a study of identical twins. The sample also formed part of further work on yellow fever vaccine responses in identical twins.

The V call is TRBV19, the J call TRBJ2-7, with TRBD1 identical over 7 bases. The sample taken for sequencing was PBMCs. This sequence was found in a woman aged 18 to 35 in good health. DNA of the CDR3: TGTGCCAGTAGTATGGACAGGTGGACCTACGAGCAGTACTTC. It translates to CASSMDRWTYEQYF. The whole variable domain, filled in from reference TRBV19 and TRBJ2-7, reads DGGITQSPKYLFRKEGQNVTLSCEQNLNHDAMYWYRQDPGQGLRLIYYSQIVNDFQKGDIAEGYSVSREKKESFPLTVTSAQKNPTAFYLCASSMDRWTYEQYFGPGTRLTVT.